This T cell receptor (beta chain) is from a study of identical twins (dated by TCRdb to between 2015 and 2016). For context, the study as a whole: To test whether fetal clonotypes persist, this study deep-sequenced TCR alpha and beta repertoires from monozygotic twins, from unrelated adults of various ages, and from cord blood. To rule out contamination, the twin experiments were replicated at different times with different library preparation protocols.

The library was prepared using 5' RACE. The sequencer listed for this sample is Illumina HiSeq 2000. A universal primer binding site was added through template switching, and the final cDNA carried a unique molecular identifier so that TCR cDNA molecules could be counted accurately. First-strand cDNA for TCR alpha and beta chains was synthesized from specific primers in the conserved constant-segment region. To control for contamination, each cDNA library was double barcoded with a SMART-Mk sample barcode plus Illumina barcodes. TruSeq adapter sequences, together with Illumina sample barcodes, were added in two successive PCR steps. The TCR alpha and beta cDNA libraries were sequenced on the Illumina HiSeq platform using custom primers. Regarding the original processing steps: Raw reads were processed with MiGEC to extract unique molecular identifiers, and MiXCR was used to determine CDR3 positions. Recombination models were inferred per individual with the repgenHMM and IGoR tools using an EM algorithm. Shared clonotypes were analyzed with the tcR package in R, and sharing was normalized by the product of cloneset sizes. To study raw recombination free of thymic and clonal selection effects, out-of-frame nonproductive sequences were analyzed. TCRdb redid the processing of the public reads, applying fastp at Q25 and MiXCR, and retained in-frame beta chains. Rows with a matching CDR3 protein are joined into one entry that keeps the most common DNA and genes. The V and J calls and clone size are TCRdb's, not the authors'. This sample is represented by roughly 1.6 million distinct CDR3 sequences; 32% of them were singletons. Around 0.25% of the sample is held by the ten biggest clonotypes.

All donors were healthy Caucasians. This clonotype was counted between two and nine times. Its antigen has not been determined. The record has no base qualities; no much larger clone is one base away. What the research found in general, with its limitations: Abundant cord blood beta clonotypes had fewer insertions, young adult naive repertoires showed a similar but weaker trend, and memory repertoires showed no such trend. The excess sharing between twins in beta out-of-frame sequences was weaker because fewer shared sequences reduced the signal-to-noise ratio. Because the same donors could not be followed over many years, the conclusions relied on cross-sectional statistical analysis. Out-of-frame TCR alpha sequences shared between twins showed an excess of low generation-probability sequences compared with coincidental sharing between unrelated individuals. Recombination models systematically underestimated out-of-frame TCR alpha sharing in monozygotic twins but agreed with sharing between unrelated individuals. Invariant T cells such as MAIT and iNKT could partly confound zero-insertion analyses, although diverse VJ usage argued against such confounding for most clonotypes.

Compared with germline, V lacks 1 base and J lacks 10 bases; bases without a gene match: 9. From cysteine to phenylalanine, the CDR3 is 16 amino acids long. Kept here is only the CDR3 DNA, which spans 48 bases and is read in frame from base 1. Per the germline V gene, SGHRS is the CDR1 and YFSETQ is the CDR2. This clonotype originated in a newborn girl in good health. Rearrangement joined TRBV5-1 to TRBJ2-1; 12 middle bases align to TRBD2. Input material: cord blood. DNA sequence: TGCGCCAGCAGCTTGCGACTAGCGGGAGTCTTGGGGGAGCAGTTCTTC. It specifies CASSLRLAGVLGEQFF. Where the CDR3 stops, the reference TRBV5-1 and TRBJ2-1 genes take over; the full variable domain is KAGVTQTPRYLIKTRGQQVTLSCSPISGHRSVSWYQQTPGQGLQFLFEYFSETQRNKGNFPGRFSGRQFSNSRSEMNVSTLELGDSALYLCASSLRLAGVLGEQFFGPGTRLTVL.